Below, 10 T cell receptor beta chains from the same sample are listed, as sequenced in a study of blood T cell repertoires in COVID-19. Data came from immunoSEQ multiplex PCR; TCRdb stores just in-frame clones and leaves some out. The sample yields roughly 180,000 clones, 75% to 85% seen once. The specimen was PBMCs or T cells enriched from blood (not recorded which). These receptors came from a man in his forties who had recovered from COVID-19.

The rearrangement joins TRBV6-5 to TRBJ1-1, with a tentative D call TRBD1 (6 bases). Trimming removed 5 bases from V and 5 bases from J, with 12 bases in between. The CDR3 contains 13 residues. Per germline, CDR1 MNHEY and CDR2 SVGAGI. CDR3 in amino acids: CASSPDSLTEAFF. CDR3 bases: TGTGCCAGCAGTCCGGACAGCCTAACTGAAGCTTTCTTT.

V and J are TRBV5-4 and TRBJ1-4, with 9 bases lining up with TRBD1. The V gene's germline CDR1 is SGHNT and CDR2 YYREEE (reference sequence). J was trimmed by 4 bases and V by 3 bases; bases with no gene match: 4. This CDR3 is built from 15 residues. The CDR3 nucleotides read TGTGCCAGCAGCTCGAACAGGGGGCTTAATGAAAAACTGTTTTTT. Encoded protein: CASSSNRGLNEKLFF.

The chain is built from TRBV7-3 and TRBJ1-1, with D maybe TRBD1 (5 bases). V was shortened by 3 bases and J by 1 base, with 6 bases between the two germline ends. The germline V gene has CDR1 SGHTA and CDR2 FQGTGA. CDR3 length: 13 amino acids. The CDR3 sequence: CASSFRGNTEAFF. The CDR3 nucleotides read TGTGCCAGCAGCTTTAGGGGGAACACTGAAGCTTTCTTT.

V usage is TRBV18 and J usage is TRBJ1-5; TRBD1 matches 7 bases. CDR3 length: 13 amino acids. The germline V gene encodes CDR1 KGHSH and CDR2 LQKENI. With V trimmed by 4 bases and J by 5 bases, 2 bases remained unmatched. Here the CDR3 DNA reads TGTGCCAGCTCACTTGACAGGGATCAGCCCCAGCATTTT. Protein sequence: CASSLDRDQPQHF. The full variable domain, with the rest looked up from reference TRBV18 and TRBJ1-5, is NAGVMQNPRHLVRRRGQEARLRCSPMKGHSHVYWYRQLPEEGLKFMVYLQKENIIDESGMPKERFSAEFPKEGPSILRIQQVVRGDSAAYFCASSLDRDQPQHFGDGTRLSIL.

This clone was picked up one time. V gene TRBV4-3 combines with J gene TRBJ2-3; TRBD2 matches at 7 bases. The CDR3 sequence is 18 residues long. V dropped 1 base and J dropped 1; count of bases not matched to a gene: 11. Per the germline V gene, CDR1 is LGHNA and CDR2 is YSLEER. CDR3 sequence: CASSQVLGGRRGTDTQYF. DNA for the CDR3: TGCGCCAGCAGCCAAGTCTTGGGGGGGAGAAGGGGCACAGATACGCAGTATTTT.

As DNA, the CDR3 is TGTGCCAGTAGTATAGTCACGGGCCCCGCGGGGGATGAGCAGTTCTTC. Translated, it gives CASSIVTGPAGDEQFF. The chain joins TRBV19 to TRBJ2-1, with TRBD2 matching 7 bases. Germline lookup yields CDR1 LNHDA and CDR2 SQIVND (reference sequence). The CDR3 has 16 amino acids. With V trimmed by 1 base and J by 8 bases, 11 bases remained unmatched.

The chain couples TRBV28 to TRBJ1-1, with no clear D. The CDR3 contains 12 residues. In germline, CDR1 is MDHEN, CDR2 SYDVKM. The V gene lost 4 bases and the J gene lost 2 bases, with 5 bases spanning the gap. CDR3 nucleotide sequence: TGTGCCAGCAGTTATATAAACACTGAAGCTTTCTTT. Protein: CASSYINTEAFF.

V gene TRBV7-2 combines with J gene TRBJ1-1; D is ambiguous. Germline assignment: CDR1 SGHTA and CDR2 FQGNSA. The CDR3 runs 13 residues. Deletions cut 6 bases from V and 3 bases from J, with 11 bases between. In nucleotides, the CDR3 is TGTGCCAGCAGGGCCTCTGGTTACACTGAAGCTTTCTTT. Translating it yields CASRASGYTEAFF.

The chain carries TRBV28 and TRBJ1-5; 7 bases are a match to TRBD1. After removal of 6 bases from V and 6 bases from J, the junction contained 11 bases not matched to a gene. The CDR3 extends over 15 amino acids. CDR1 MDHEN and CDR2 SYDVKM come from the germline V gene. The CDR3 coding sequence is TGTGCCAGCAGCCCAGGGGGGAGCCGGGGTCAGCCCCAGCATTTT. It encodes CASSPGGSRGQPQHF.

In this sample, this clone turned up once. The V gene is TRBV27, the J gene TRBJ1-5; 7 bases agree with TRBD1. V was clipped by 3 bases and J by 6 bases; unmatched bases: 2. The CDR3 is made up of 13 amino acids. Germline V gene sequence: CDR1 MNHEY, CDR2 SMNVEV (reference sequence). The CDR3 spells CASSFTGAQPQHF. The CDR3 DNA follows: TGTGCCAGCAGTTTCACAGGGGCTCAGCCCCAGCATTTT.